Sequencing of this TCR beta chain was carried out in a study of blood T cell repertoires in COVID-19 (dated by TCRdb to 2018 to 2020). Context from the whole study: Samples from collaborators originated in the United States, Italy and Spain and spanned both the acute and convalescent phases of COVID-19. The prospective study material was composed of cDNA or gDNA derived from T cells, B-cell-depleted T cells, or PBMCs. The dataset comprised deeply sampled blood TCRbeta repertoires from subjects exposed to, actively infected with, or recovered from COVID-19. The repertoires were made available in a free public database intended to serve as a resource for research on the immune response to SARS-CoV-2. Samples came from the ongoing ImmuneRACE study (first 160 participants) plus 1,254 subjects from 6 global collaborators. Nearly every sample came with metadata listing a de-identified subject ID, COVID-19 status, age in years and sex. HLA class I and class II types, where available, came from metadata supplied by the sample provider rather than from assay-based typing.

Whole blood was collected in K2EDTA tubes by collaborating institutions according to the institutions' own protocols. For TCRbeta analysis, collaborators shipped samples as frozen whole blood, isolated PBMCs, or DNA extracted from either of those sample types. On this clone itself: What this receptor recognizes is not known. No base quality values were provided; no much bigger clone lies one nucleotide off.

TCRbeta CDR3 regions were amplified from genomic DNA using the immunoSEQ Assay, a bias-controlled multiplex PCR. In the source study's methods: The number of nucleated cells in each sample was estimated by amplification of reference gene primers within the assay. To quantify the absolute abundance of each unique TCRbeta CDR3 rearrangement, sequence reads were collapsed and filtered. For each sample, productive Simpson clonality was calculated by taking the square root of Simpson's diversity index across productive rearrangements. TCRdb took over this immuneACCESS table, retaining in-frame rearrangements with V and J assigned. Such tables are incomplete; in checked studies, under half of the missing clones stem from an unresolved V gene, and the remainder is unexplained. Clonal size and the V and J genes are those of that table, whereas D and trimming came from the DNA. The sample contains some 170,000 clones, approximately 90% of them found a single time. The ten largest clones take up around 1.6% of the sample.

The research as a whole found: The quantity of clinical and demographic metadata differed by source and by participant and was supplied without curation.

CDR1 and CDR2 are drawn from the germline V gene: SGHTA, FQGNSA. From cysteine to phenylalanine, the CDR3 is 17 amino acids long. The sequence is cut down to CDR3 DNA, 51 bases in frame from base 1. A distance of 12 bases separates the germline ends of V and J, which lose 3 bases and 0 bases respectively. The receptor's source is a woman between 50 and 59 years old with acute or convalescent COVID-19. Sequencing was performed on peripheral blood. The chain is encoded by TRBV7-2 joined to TRBJ2-6, with TRBD1 perhaps the D gene, on 6 matching bases. The DNA is as follows: TGTGCCAGCAGCTTTAGCAGGGGACCCTCTGGGGCCAACGTCCTGACTTTC. Its coded protein is CASSFSRGPSGANVLTF.